This T cell receptor (beta chain) is drawn from a study of siplizumab effects on memory and regulatory T cells. In regard to this clone: Its target is not known.

Broader study findings: Most proliferating CD4+ or CD8+ clones, roughly 75-96%, had no naive or memory assignment.

The V gene's germline CDR1 is SGDLS and CDR2 YYNGEE. The CDR3 contains 15 residues. The V gene end was trimmed by 4 bases and the J gene end by 4 bases; junction bases not matched to a gene: 4. TCRdb keeps only in-frame clones here, not all; method: immunoSEQ multiplex PCR. The sample lists approximately 100,000 clones, 92% occurring once. This TCR was sampled from a human donor in good health. The sample taken for sequencing was Tregs sorted from blood. The J gene is TRBJ2-1, the V gene TRBV9; 11 nucleotides align to TRBD2. The CDR3 region has the DNA TGTGCCAGCAGCTCTCGACTAGCGGGGTACAATGAGCAGTTCTTC. It translates to CASSSRLAGYNEQFF.